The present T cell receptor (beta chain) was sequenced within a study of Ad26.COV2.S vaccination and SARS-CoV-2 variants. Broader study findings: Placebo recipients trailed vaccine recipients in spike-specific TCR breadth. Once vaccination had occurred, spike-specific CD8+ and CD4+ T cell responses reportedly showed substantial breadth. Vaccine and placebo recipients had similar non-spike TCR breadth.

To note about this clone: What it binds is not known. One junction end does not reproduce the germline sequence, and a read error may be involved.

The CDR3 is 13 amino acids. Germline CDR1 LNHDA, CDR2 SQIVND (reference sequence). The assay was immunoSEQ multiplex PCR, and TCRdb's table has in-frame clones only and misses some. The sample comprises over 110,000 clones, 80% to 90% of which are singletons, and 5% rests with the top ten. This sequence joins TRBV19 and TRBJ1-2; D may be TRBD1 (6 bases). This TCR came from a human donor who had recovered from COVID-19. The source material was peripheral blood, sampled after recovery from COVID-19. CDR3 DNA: TGTGCCAGTAGTATCCCAGGGGCCTATAGCTACACCTTC. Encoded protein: CASSIPGAYSYTF.